Listed here is a single TCR beta chain. Its antigen is currently unknown. This entry is derived from a study of graft-versus-host responses after intestinal transplantation. Assay: immunoSEQ multiplex PCR; the TCRdb copy retains only in-frame clones and omits some. The sample carries almost 85,000 clones, roughly 91% recorded once. Source: unstimulated CD4+ T cells sorted from spleen or lymph node cells, taken before intestinal transplant. The TCR originated in a human donor who received an intestinal transplant.

The CDR3 spells CASSYSSPGYEQYF. The CDR3 region has the DNA TGTGCCAGCAGTTACTCGAGTCCCGGTTACGAGCAGTACTTC. This sequence joins TRBV6-6 and TRBJ2-7; no reliable D call. The germline V gene encodes CDR1 MNHNY and CDR2 SVGAGI (reference sequence). The V end lost 0 bases, the J end lost 4 bases, and 10 bases lay between the germline ends. The CDR3 runs 14 residues.